This T cell receptor (beta chain) is from a study of OX40 agonist ivuxolimab in advanced cancers. In the study overall: Patients with prior anti-PD-1, anti-PD-L1 or anti-CTLA-4 therapy were eligible; approximately 37% had some.

The CDR3 loop spans 17 amino acids. As regards this clone: Its target is not known.

Repertoires were generated with immunoSEQ multiplex PCR, while TCRdb's copy carries only in-frame clones and drops some. The table has tens of thousands of clones, 87% seen once. Findings and caveats of the study: Mean expanded clone counts were higher in CD8+ than CD4+ T cells.

This clonotype originated in an adult with an advanced solid tumor such as melanoma, head and neck, liver or kidney cancer. Material: CD4+ or CD8+ T cells sorted from blood, obtained in a trial of the OX40 agonist ivuxolimab. The genes are TRBV21-1 and TRBJ1-1; the D call TRBD1 from the table was never checked on the DNA. TRBV21-1 is classified as a pseudogene. CDR3 loop: CASSNGTGRGKNTEAFF. Written as DNA, the CDR3 is TGTGCCAGCAGCAATGGGACAGGGAGGGGAAAGAACACTGAAGCTTTCTTT.